What follows are 9 T cell receptor beta chains derived from one specimen sequenced in a study of CD8+ T cells in alopecia areata. Following extraction, RNA underwent reverse transcription to cDNA, which served as the sequencing template. The repertoire was sequenced with immunoSEQ multiplex PCR; TCRdb's copy has only in-frame clones and lacks some. The sample lists roughly 190,000 clones; roughly three fifths were seen once. Regarding treatment: oral pan-JAK inhibitor, 5-10 mg twice daily. The source material was CD4+ T cells sorted from blood, sampled at week 4, from a patient treated with tofacitinib. The receptor set was obtained from a human donor with alopecia areata.

The chain joins TRBV2 to TRBJ2-3, with TRBD1 matching over 10 bases. There are 15 residues in the CDR3. Germline V gene lookup returns CDR1 SNHLY and CDR2 FYNNEI. V was pared by 4 bases and J by 3 bases, with 4 bases of the junction left unmatched. The CDR3 here is CASSVVGQGTDTQYF. CDR3 bases: TGTGCCAGCAGTGTCGTGGGACAGGGGACAGATACGCAGTATTTT.

This clone came up a few times. The chain combines TRBV6-5 with TRBJ2-3; 9 bases are a match to TRBD1. Germline values: CDR1 MNHEY, CDR2 SVGAGI. The ends lost 10 bases at V and 5 bases at J; junction bases unmatched: 13. The CDR3 is 15 amino acids. DNA for the CDR3: TGTGCCATTTCTATCCCCGGGACAGGGATAGATACGCAGTATTTT. This codes for CAISIPGTGIDTQYF.

This clone occurred a few times. J is TRBJ1-5 and V is TRBV6-7; D is perhaps TRBD1 (6 bases). TRBV6-7 is recorded as an ORF, its role being uncertain. This CDR3 comprises 13 residues. In nucleotides, the CDR3 is TGTGCATCGGGGGCCAGCAATGATCAGCCCCAGCATTTT. Its protein product is CASGASNDQPQHF.

This sequence joins TRBV18 and TRBJ2-1; the D is unclear. The CDR3 covers 13 residues. The V end lost 4 bases, the J end lost 6 bases, and 10 bases lay between the germline ends. CDR1 and CDR2 (germline): KGHSH, LQKENI. In DNA form, the CDR3 reads TGTGCCAGCTCACGTGATTTAGGCAATGAGCAGTTCTTC. This encodes CASSRDLGNEQFF.

The chain has TRBV28 and TRBJ2-7; D gene unclear. V gave up 4 bases and J gave up 7 bases, with 8 bases separating them. CDR3 length: 11 residues. In germline, CDR1 is MDHEN, CDR2 SYDVKM. The CDR3 here is CASSSPLEQYF. The CDR3 DNA reads as TGTGCCAGCAGTTCACCCCTAGAGCAGTACTTC.

The chain uses TRBV5-1 and TRBJ2-3; 9 bases align to TRBD2. V shed 4 bases, J shed 2 bases, and the junction held 2 bases outside the gene matches. CDR1 and CDR2 from the germline V gene are SGHRS and YFSETQ. CDR3 length: 14 residues. The CDR3 sequence is CASSLAGHTDTQYF. The CDR3 DNA follows: TGCGCCAGCAGCCTAGCGGGGCACACAGATACGCAGTATTTT.

The chain combines TRBV15 with TRBJ2-6, with no clear D. This CDR3 is built from 17 residues. V dropped 3 bases and J dropped 0 bases, with 12 bases sitting between them. In germline, CDR1 is LNHNV, CDR2 YYDKDF (reference sequence). The CDR3, as DNA: TGTGCCACCAGCAGTGACCGACCGGTCTCTGGGGCCAACGTCCTGACTTTC. Translating it yields CATSSDRPVSGANVLTF. The full variable domain, its missing parts supplied by reference TRBV15 and TRBJ2-6, is DAMVIQNPRYQVTQFGKPVTLSCSQTLNHNVMYWYQQKSSQAPKLLFHYYDKDFNNEADTPDNFQSRRPNTSFCFLDIRSPGLGDTAMYLCATSSDRPVSGANVLTFGAGSRLTVL.

This chain joins TRBV9 and TRBJ2-6, with D possibly TRBD2 on 6 matching bases. V lost 0 bases and J 0 bases, leaving 13 bases between the germline ends. Germline CDR1 reads SGDLS; CDR2 reads YYNGEE. This CDR3 has 18 amino acids. The CDR3 loop is CASSVAGGENSGANVLTF. The CDR3 DNA reads TGTGCCAGCAGCGTAGCTGGAGGGGAGAACTCTGGGGCCAACGTCCTGACTTTC.

The chain couples TRBV6-1 to TRBJ2-1, with D tentatively TRBD2 (5 bases). V lost 6 bases and J 11 bases, leaving 17 bases between the germline ends. Germline V gene data show CDR1 as MNHNS and CDR2 as SASEGT. This CDR3 region has 13 residues. This chain's CDR3 is CASRSSSARQQFF. DNA for the CDR3: TGTGCCAGCAGGTCGAGTAGCGCCCGTCAGCAGTTCTTC.